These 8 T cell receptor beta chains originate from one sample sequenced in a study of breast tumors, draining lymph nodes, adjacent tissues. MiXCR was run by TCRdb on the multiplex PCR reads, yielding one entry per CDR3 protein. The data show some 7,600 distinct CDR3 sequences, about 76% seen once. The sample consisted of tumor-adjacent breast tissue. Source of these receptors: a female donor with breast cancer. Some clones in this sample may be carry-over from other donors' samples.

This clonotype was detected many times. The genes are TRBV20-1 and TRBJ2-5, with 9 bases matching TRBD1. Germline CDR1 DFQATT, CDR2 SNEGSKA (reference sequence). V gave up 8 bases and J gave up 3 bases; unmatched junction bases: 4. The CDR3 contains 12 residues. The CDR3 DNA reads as TGCAGTCCAGACAGGGGGGAAGAGACCCAGTACTTC. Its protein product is CSPDRGEETQYF.

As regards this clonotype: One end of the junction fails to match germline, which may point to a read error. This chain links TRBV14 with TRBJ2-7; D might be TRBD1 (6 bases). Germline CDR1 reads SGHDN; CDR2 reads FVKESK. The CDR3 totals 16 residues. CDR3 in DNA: TGTGCCAACAGCCAATCCGCCGCGCAGGGGACCTACGAGCAGTACTTC. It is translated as CANSQSAAQGTYEQYF. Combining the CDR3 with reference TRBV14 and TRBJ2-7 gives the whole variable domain EAGVTQFPSHSVIEKGQTVTLRCDPISGHDNLYWYRRVMGKEIKFLLHFVKESKQDESGMPNNRFLAERTGGTYSTLKVQPAELEDSGVYFCANSQSAAQGTYEQYFGPGTRLTVT.

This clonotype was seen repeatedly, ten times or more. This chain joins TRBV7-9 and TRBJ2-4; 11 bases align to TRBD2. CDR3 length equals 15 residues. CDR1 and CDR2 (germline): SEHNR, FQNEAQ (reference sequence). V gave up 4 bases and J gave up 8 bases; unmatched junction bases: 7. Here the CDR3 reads CASSSNVAGGDIQYF. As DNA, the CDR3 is TGTGCCAGCAGCTCAAATGTAGCGGGGGGGGACATTCAGTACTTC. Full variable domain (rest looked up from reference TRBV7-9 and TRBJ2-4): DTGVSQNPRHKITKRGQNVTFRCDPISEHNRLYWYRQTLGQGPEFLTYFQNEAQLEKSRLLSDRFSAERPKGSFSTLEIQRTEQGDSAMYLCASSSNVAGGDIQYFGAGTRLSVL.

The CDR3 here is CASSEPLAGVETQYF. DNA for the CDR3: TGTGCCAGCAGCGAACCACTAGCGGGGGTTGAGACCCAGTACTTC. The gene calls are TRBV7-9 and TRBJ2-5, with 11 positions matching TRBD2. Germline V gives CDR1 SEHNR, CDR2 FQNEAQ (reference sequence). The V gene end was trimmed by 5 bases and the J gene end by 5 bases; junction bases not matched to a gene: 7. The CDR3 has 15 residues.

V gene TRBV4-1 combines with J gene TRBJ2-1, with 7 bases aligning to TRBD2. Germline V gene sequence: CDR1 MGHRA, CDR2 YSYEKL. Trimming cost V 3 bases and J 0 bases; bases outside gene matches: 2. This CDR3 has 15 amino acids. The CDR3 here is CASSQGGDSYNEQFF. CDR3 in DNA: TGCGCCAGCAGCCAGGGGGGGGACTCCTACAATGAGCAGTTCTTC.

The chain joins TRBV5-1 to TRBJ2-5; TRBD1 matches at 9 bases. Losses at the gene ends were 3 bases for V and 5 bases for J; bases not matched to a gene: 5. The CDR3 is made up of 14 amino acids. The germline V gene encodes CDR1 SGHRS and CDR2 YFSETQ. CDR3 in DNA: TGCGCCAGCAGCTGGGGACAGGGTCGTGAGACCCAGTACTTC. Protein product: CASSWGQGRETQYF. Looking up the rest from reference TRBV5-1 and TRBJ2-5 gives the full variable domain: KAGVTQTPRYLIKTRGQQVTLSCSPISGHRSVSWYQQTPGQGLQFLFEYFSETQRNKGNFPGRFSGRQFSNSRSEMNVSTLELGDSALYLCASSWGQGRETQYFGPGTRLLVL.

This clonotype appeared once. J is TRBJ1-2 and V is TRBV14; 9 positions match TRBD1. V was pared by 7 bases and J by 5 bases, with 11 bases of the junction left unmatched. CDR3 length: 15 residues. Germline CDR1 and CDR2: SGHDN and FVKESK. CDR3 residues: CASNHGQGNVYGYTF. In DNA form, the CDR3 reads TGTGCCAGCAACCATGGACAGGGGAACGTTTATGGCTACACCTTC.

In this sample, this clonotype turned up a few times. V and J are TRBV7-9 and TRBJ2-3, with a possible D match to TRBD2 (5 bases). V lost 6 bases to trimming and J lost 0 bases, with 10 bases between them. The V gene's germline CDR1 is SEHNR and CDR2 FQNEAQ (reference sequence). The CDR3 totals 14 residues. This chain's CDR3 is CASRDWSSTDTQYF. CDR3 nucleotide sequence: TGTGCCAGCAGGGACTGGTCAAGCACAGATACGCAGTATTTT.